Listed here are 32 T cell receptor beta chains from one sample, sequenced in a study of cytomegalovirus exposure and HLA in healthy donors. PCR involved 60 Vbeta and 13 Jbeta primers. Sequencing used immunoSEQ multiplex PCR; TCRdb keeps in-frame clones, though not all of them. The sample has 180,000 or so clones, around 75% seen once; the top ten hold 2.5% to 3%. Material: PBMCs. All receptors come from a female donor in good health and CMV-seronegative.

The gene calls are TRBV5-6 and TRBJ1-1; TRBD1 matches 7 bases. After removal of 0 bases from V and 1 base from J, the junction contained 9 bases not matched to a gene. This CDR3 is built from 17 residues. CDR1 is SGHDT and CDR2 is YYEEEE in the germline V gene. CDR3 DNA sequence: TGTGCCAGCAGCTTGGGGCCTGGGACAGTTGGGAACACTGAAGCTTTCTTT. It translates to CASSLGPGTVGNTEAFF. Together with reference TRBV5-6 and TRBJ1-1, the CDR3 gives the full variable domain: DAGVTQSPTHLIKTRGQQVTLRCSPKSGHDTVSWYQQALGQGPQFIFQYYEEEERQRGNFPDRFSGHQFPNYSSELNVNALLLGDSALYLCASSLGPGTVGNTEAFFGQGTRLTVV.

This sequence joins TRBV11-2 and TRBJ1-5; D is perhaps TRBD1 (6 bases). The germline V and J ends were trimmed by 1 base and 0 bases, with 13 bases remaining between them. This CDR3 contains 17 residues. The germline V gene has CDR1 SGHAT and CDR2 FQNNGV. The CDR3 DNA follows: TGTGCCAGCAGCTTAGGACAGGTTGGGAATAGCAATCAGCCCCAGCATTTT. This gives the protein CASSLGQVGNSNQPQHF.

The rearrangement links TRBV6-5 to TRBJ1-1, with D possibly TRBD1 on 5 matching bases. Germline values: CDR1 MNHEY, CDR2 SVGAGI. The CDR3 spans 14 residues. The ends were cut back, 6 bases at V and 4 bases at J, with 15 bases in the middle. The CDR3 DNA reads as TGTGCCAGCAGCTCCACAGGTAGGATCACTGAAGCTTTCTTT. Translated: CASSSTGRITEAFF.

As DNA, the CDR3 is TGTGCCAGCAGTGAATGGAAACAGGCTAACACCGGGGAGCTGTTTTTT. It yields the protein CASSEWKQANTGELFF. The gene calls are TRBV6-1 and TRBJ2-2, with a tentative D call TRBD1 (5 bases). Germline values: CDR1 MNHNS, CDR2 SASEGT. The germline V and J ends were trimmed by 2 bases and 2 bases, with 12 bases remaining between them. This CDR3 is built from 16 residues.

The chain combines TRBV2 with TRBJ2-3; 13 nucleotides agree with TRBD2. Germline assignment: CDR1 SNHLY and CDR2 FYNNEI. J lost 8 bases, V lost 8 bases, and 13 bases had no gene match. This CDR3 comprises 16 residues. The CDR3 DNA reads as TGTGCCAGCGGGGGGACTAGCGGGACCTCCCTGGGTACGCAGTATTTT. This translates into CASGGTSGTSLGTQYF.

The chain is built from TRBV5-1 and TRBJ2-3; 9 nucleotides match TRBD2. Germline values: CDR1 SGHRS, CDR2 YFSETQ. This CDR3 spans 16 amino acids. With 0 bases clipped from V and 3 bases from J, the junction kept 5 bases outside the gene matches. CDR3 sequence: CASSLGLADRTDTQYF. In DNA form, the CDR3 reads TGCGCCAGCAGCTTGGGACTAGCGGACCGTACAGATACGCAGTATTTT.

This rearrangement joins TRBV4-2 to TRBJ2-1, with TRBD1 matching 9 bases. The CDR3 has 15 residues. After removal of 5 bases from V and 4 bases from J, the junction contained 6 bases not matched to a gene. The germline CDR1 and CDR2 sequences are LGHNA and YNFKEQ. The DNA for the CDR3 is TGTGCCAGCAGCTTCGGGACAGGGACTTACAATGAGCAGTTCTTC. Protein: CASSFGTGTYNEQFF.

This chain links TRBV7-3 with TRBJ2-3; D gene unclear. CDR1 is SGHTA, CDR2 FQGTGA, per germline. V shed 5 bases and J shed 2 bases, with 8 bases lying between them. This CDR3 has 13 amino acids. The CDR3, as DNA: TGTGCCAGCAGCGCGCAGGCCACAGATACGCAGTATTTT. Translated: CASSAQATDTQYF.

The chain carries TRBV4-2 and TRBJ2-3; TRBD2 agrees at 8 bases. There are 16 residues in the CDR3. Trimming removed 0 bases from V and 1 base from J; junction bases left unmatched: 3. Germline values: CDR1 LGHNA, CDR2 YNFKEQ. The CDR3 is CASSQDPAGGTDTQYF. As DNA, the CDR3 is TGTGCCAGCAGCCAAGATCCAGCGGGAGGCACAGATACGCAGTATTTT.

The chain combines TRBV9 with TRBJ2-5; TRBD2 matches at 16 bases. The CDR3 runs 19 residues. Unmatched junction bases numbered 11, after V lost 6 bases and J lost 0 bases. Germline CDR1 reads SGDLS; CDR2 reads YYNGEE. The CDR3 protein is CASTRSWGLAGGNQETQYF. The CDR3 bases are TGTGCCAGCACCCGATCCTGGGGACTAGCGGGGGGGAACCAAGAGACCCAGTACTTC.

Turning to this clone: This CDR3 is also generated by other DNA sequences in the sample. The chain has TRBV5-1 and TRBJ1-1, with 7 positions matching TRBD1. The V gene end was trimmed by 8 bases and the J gene end by 2 bases; junction bases not matched to a gene: 3. This CDR3 is built from 12 residues. Germline assignment: CDR1 SGHRS and CDR2 YFSETQ. Here the CDR3 reads CASRQGNTEAFF. In DNA form, the CDR3 reads TGCGCCAGTCGACAGGGAAACACTGAAGCTTTCTTT.

In the case of this clone: Relative to the germline gene, one junction end is altered; a read error may explain this. This chain connects TRBV7-9 to TRBJ2-1; D perhaps matches TRBD1 (6 bases). This CDR3 is 15 amino acids long. The germline CDR1 and CDR2 sequences are SEHNR and FQNEAQ (reference sequence). The CDR3 sequence: CSSSSPGQILRRAFF. CDR3 in DNA: TGTTCCAGCAGCAGCCCCGGACAGATTCTGCGACGGGCGTTCTTC.

V usage is TRBV6-1 and J usage is TRBJ1-3, with 7 nucleotides matching TRBD1. CDR1 MNHNS and CDR2 SASEGT come from the germline V gene. The CDR3 extends over 15 amino acids. J lost 4 bases, V lost 2 bases, and 5 bases had no gene match. CDR3: CASSETTGQGNTIYF. The CDR3, as DNA: TGTGCCAGCAGTGAAACGACAGGGCAGGGAAACACCATATATTTT.

V and J are TRBV19 and TRBJ2-2, with 7 bases aligning to TRBD2. Germline assignment: CDR1 LNHDA and CDR2 SQIVND (reference sequence). CDR3 size: 15 residues. The ends lost 5 bases at V and 5 bases at J; junction bases unmatched: 8. In nucleotides, the CDR3 is TGTGCCAGTAGTTTAGCAGCGGGATTGACCGGGGAGCTGTTTTTT. Translated: CASSLAAGLTGELFF.

This clone was detected a few times. The rearrangement uses TRBV2 and TRBJ2-3; the D gene is possibly TRBD1 (5 bases). Germline values: CDR1 SNHLY, CDR2 FYNNEI. This CDR3 contains 14 residues. The ends were cut back, 10 bases at V and 4 bases at J, with 18 bases in the middle. Here the CDR3 DNA reads TGTGCCACCACCTTCAGGGCCGGTTCAGATACGCAGTATTTT. It encodes CATTFRAGSDTQYF. The full variable domain, rest sourced from reference TRBV2 and TRBJ2-3, is EPEVTQTPSHQVTQMGQEVILRCVPISNHLYFYWYRQILGQKVEFLVSFYNNEISEKSEIFDDQFSVERPDGSNFTLKIRSTKLEDSAMYFCATTFRAGSDTQYFGPGTRLTVL.

This chain connects TRBV4-3 to TRBJ2-1, with D tentatively TRBD2 (6 bases). The CDR3 runs to 18 residues. The ends were cut back, 1 base at V and 3 bases at J, with 19 bases in the middle. Germline V gives CDR1 LGHNA, CDR2 YSLEER. The CDR3 loop is CASSQGRGGKGLYNEQFF. Here the CDR3 DNA reads TGCGCCAGCAGCCAAGGACGGGGCGGGAAGGGCCTCTACAATGAGCAGTTCTTC.

The J gene is TRBJ1-5, the V gene TRBV30; tentatively, D is TRBD1 (6 bases). From germline, CDR1 is GTSNPN and CDR2 SVGIG (reference sequence). The V end was cut by 5 bases, the J end by 4 bases, with 12 bases between. The CDR3 extends over 13 amino acids. DNA of the CDR3: TGTGCCTGGGACACAGGGACGAATCAGCCCCAGCATTTT. This gives the protein CAWDTGTNQPQHF. Based on the CDR3 plus reference TRBV30 and TRBJ1-5, the full variable domain is SQTIHQWPATLVQPVGSPLSLECTVEGTSNPNLYWYRQAAGRGLQLLFYSVGIGQISSEVPQNLSASRPQDRQFILSSKKLLLSDSGFYLCAWDTGTNQPQHFGDGTRLSIL.

The chain combines TRBV9 with TRBJ2-2; 8 positions match TRBD2. This CDR3 has 17 amino acids. CDR1 is SGDLS and CDR2 is YYNGEE in the germline V gene. Trimming at V came to 3 bases and at J to 0 bases, leaving 7 bases not matched to a gene. The CDR3 spells CASSAPGLVSNTGELFF. The CDR3 DNA follows: TGTGCCAGCAGCGCCCCGGGACTAGTCTCGAACACCGGGGAGCTGTTTTTT.

The gene calls are TRBV7-9 and TRBJ2-7, with a tentative D call TRBD1 (6 bases). Germline CDR1 SEHNR, CDR2 FQNEAQ (reference sequence). Trimming took off 0 bases at V and 3 bases at J, with 15 bases between the two ends. The CDR3 is 16 amino acids. This CDR3 is CASSLAAGQSYYEQYF. The CDR3 nucleotides read TGTGCCAGCAGCTTAGCTGCCGGACAGTCCTACTACGAGCAGTACTTC.

The CDR3 coding sequence is TGTGCCAGCACCCCGGACAGGGGGGCTGGGGCCAACGTCCTGACTTTC. Its protein is CASTPDRGAGANVLTF. The chain couples TRBV2 to TRBJ2-6; TRBD1 matches at 10 bases. CDR3 length: 16 amino acids. J was trimmed by 2 bases and V by 7 bases; bases with no gene match: 5. The germline CDR1 and CDR2 sequences are SNHLY and FYNNEI.

This clone was counted only a few times. The chain joins TRBV2 to TRBJ1-2; no definite D call. Germline CDR1 reads SNHLY; CDR2 reads FYNNEI. V dropped 5 bases and J dropped 8 bases, with 9 bases sitting between them. This CDR3 has 11 amino acids. The DNA for the CDR3 is TGTGCCAGCAGTTACGACGGGGGCTACACCTTC. Protein product: CASSYDGGYTF.

The J gene is TRBJ2-2, the V gene TRBV11-1; 7 nucleotides match TRBD1. This CDR3 has 14 amino acids. With V trimmed by 4 bases and J by 6 bases, 5 bases remained unmatched. CDR1 is SGHAT and CDR2 is FQDESV in the germline V gene (reference sequence). CDR3 coding DNA: TGTGCCAGCAGCTCCTCCCAGGGGGCCGGGGAGCTGTTTTTT. It yields the protein CASSSSQGAGELFF.

In this sample, this clone turned up once. The chain uses TRBV28 and TRBJ2-3; TRBD2 matches at 12 bases. This CDR3 spans 18 amino acids. The germline V gene has CDR1 MDHEN and CDR2 SYDVKM. V trimming: 2 bases; J trimming: 2 bases; junction bases outside the gene matches: 8. CDR3 DNA: TGTGCCAGCAGTTTAAAGTTTCCTAGCGGGAGGGTCACAGATACGCAGTATTTT. Translated: CASSLKFPSGRVTDTQYF.

This clone was seen only a few times. J is TRBJ1-2 and V is TRBV6-1; D unclear. The V gene's germline CDR1 is MNHNS and CDR2 SASEGT. The CDR3 extends over 13 amino acids. V was shortened by 3 bases and J by 6 bases, with 11 bases between the two germline ends. CDR3 DNA: TGTGCCAGCAGTGATGGGGAGCTCCATGGCTACACCTTC. It encodes CASSDGELHGYTF.

The chain has TRBV9 and TRBJ2-5; D is perhaps TRBD2 (5 bases). The CDR3 totals 15 residues. V was clipped by 0 bases and J by 3 bases, with 12 bases between them. The germline V gene has CDR1 SGDLS and CDR2 YYNGEE. The chain's CDR3 is CASSVVASSKETQYF. CDR3 DNA: TGTGCCAGCAGCGTAGTGGCTAGCAGTAAAGAGACCCAGTACTTC. Supplemented by reference TRBV9 and TRBJ2-5, the full variable domain reads DSGVTQTPKHLITATGQRVTLRCSPRSGDLSVYWYQQSLDQGLQFLIQYYNGEERAKGNILERFSAQQFPDLHSELNLSSLELGDSALYFCASSVVASSKETQYFGPGTRLLVL.

This clone was seen a few times. This sequence joins TRBV7-8 and TRBJ2-1; 7 positions match TRBD2. V gave up 5 bases and J gave up 4 bases; unmatched junction bases: 8. The germline V gene has CDR1 SGHVS and CDR2 FQNEAQ. The CDR3 sequence is 15 residues long. As DNA, the CDR3 is TGTGCCAGCAGCATCCAGCGGGGAAATTACAATGAGCAGTTCTTC. This sequence encodes CASSIQRGNYNEQFF.

The V gene is TRBV28, the J gene TRBJ1-2; 8 positions match TRBD1. The CDR3 has 13 amino acids. V trimming: 6 bases; J trimming: 4 bases; junction bases outside the gene matches: 4. CDR1 and CDR2 (germline): MDHEN, SYDVKM. The CDR3 spells CASRKTGVYGYTF. The CDR3 DNA reads as TGTGCCAGCAGGAAGACAGGGGTCTATGGCTACACCTTC.

This clone was seen a few times. This chain uses TRBV30 with TRBJ2-7; the match to TRBD1 covers 8 bases. Germline CDR1 is GTSNPN and CDR2 is SVGIG (reference sequence). This CDR3 is built from 13 residues. The V and J ends lost 4 bases and 2 bases, in that order; junction bases with no gene match: 4. In nucleotides, the CDR3 is TGTGCCTGGAACAGGGGGTATACCTACGAGCAGTACTTC. Amino acid sequence: CAWNRGYTYEQYF. Supplemented by reference TRBV30 and TRBJ2-7, the full variable domain reads SQTIHQWPATLVQPVGSPLSLECTVEGTSNPNLYWYRQAAGRGLQLLFYSVGIGQISSEVPQNLSASRPQDRQFILSSKKLLLSDSGFYLCAWNRGYTYEQYFGPGTRLTVT.

The rearrangement uses TRBV6-5 and TRBJ1-1; TRBD1 matches 10 bases. CDR3 length: 16 amino acids. The trim removed 4 bases at V and 4 bases at J, leaving 9 bases unmatched. Germline assignment: CDR1 MNHEY and CDR2 SVGAGI. CDR3 in amino acids: CASSSDRGRGSTEAFF. The DNA of the CDR3 is TGTGCCAGCAGTTCCGACAGGGGGCGCGGTAGCACTGAAGCTTTCTTT.

J is TRBJ1-1 and V is TRBV10-2; tentatively, D is TRBD1 (6 bases). Trimming removed 5 bases from V and 5 bases from J, with 15 bases in between. The length of the CDR3 is 14 residues. The V gene's germline CDR1 is WSHSY and CDR2 SAAADI. The CDR3 nucleotides read TGCGCCAGCAGTTGGACAAAGGGGGAAACTGAAGCTTTCTTT. Encoded protein: CASSWTKGETEAFF.

The chain couples TRBV9 to TRBJ1-2; weak D call: TRBD1 (5 bases). V lost 4 bases and J 5 bases, leaving 18 bases between the germline ends. This CDR3 has 15 amino acids. Per the germline V gene, CDR1 is SGDLS and CDR2 is YYNGEE. The CDR3 DNA sequence: TGTGCCAGCAGCTCGAGGGGACTGAGTGGTTATGGCTACACCTTC. It specifies CASSSRGLSGYGYTF.

This sequence joins TRBV11-2 and TRBJ2-7; D remains ambiguous. The CDR3 has 11 residues. The V end lost 7 bases, the J end lost 3 bases, and 7 bases lay between the germline ends. CDR1 and CDR2 from the germline V gene are SGHAT and FQNNGV. The CDR3 is CASTRHYEQYF. The CDR3 DNA reads as TGTGCCAGCACCAGACACTACGAGCAGTACTTC.